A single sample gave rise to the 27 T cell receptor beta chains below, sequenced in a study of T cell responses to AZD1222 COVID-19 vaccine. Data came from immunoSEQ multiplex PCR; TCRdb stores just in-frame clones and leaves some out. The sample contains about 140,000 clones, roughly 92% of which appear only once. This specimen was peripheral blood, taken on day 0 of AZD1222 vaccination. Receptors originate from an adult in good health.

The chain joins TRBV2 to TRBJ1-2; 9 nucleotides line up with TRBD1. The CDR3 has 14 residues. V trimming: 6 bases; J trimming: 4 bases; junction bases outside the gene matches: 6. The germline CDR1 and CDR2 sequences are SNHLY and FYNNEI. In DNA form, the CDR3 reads TGTGCCAGCAGCAACAGGGGGCATAGCTATGGCTACACCTTC. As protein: CASSNRGHSYGYTF.

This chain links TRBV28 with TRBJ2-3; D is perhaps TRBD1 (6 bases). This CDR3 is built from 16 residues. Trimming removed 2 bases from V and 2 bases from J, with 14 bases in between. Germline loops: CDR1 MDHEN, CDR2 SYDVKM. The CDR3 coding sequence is TGTGCCAGCAGTTTAGTAGGGGGATGGGACACAGATACGCAGTATTTT. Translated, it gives CASSLVGGWDTDTQYF.

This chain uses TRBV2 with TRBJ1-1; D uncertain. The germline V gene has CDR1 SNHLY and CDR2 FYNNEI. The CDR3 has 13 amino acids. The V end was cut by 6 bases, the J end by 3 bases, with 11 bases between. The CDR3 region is CASRFLGYTEAFF. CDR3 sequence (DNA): TGTGCCAGCAGGTTCCTGGGGTACACTGAAGCTTTCTTT.

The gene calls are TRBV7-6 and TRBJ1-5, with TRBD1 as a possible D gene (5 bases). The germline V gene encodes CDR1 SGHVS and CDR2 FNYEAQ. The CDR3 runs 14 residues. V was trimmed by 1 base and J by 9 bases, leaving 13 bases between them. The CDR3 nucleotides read TGTGCCAGCAGCTTAGAAAGGGGCTGGGGGCCCCAGCATTTT. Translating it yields CASSLERGWGPQHF.

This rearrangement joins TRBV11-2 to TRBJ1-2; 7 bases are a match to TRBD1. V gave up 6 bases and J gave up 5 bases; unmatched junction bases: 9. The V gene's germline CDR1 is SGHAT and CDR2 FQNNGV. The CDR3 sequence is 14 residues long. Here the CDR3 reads CASRKSGQLYGYTF. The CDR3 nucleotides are TGTGCCAGCAGGAAATCGGGACAGCTTTATGGCTACACCTTC.

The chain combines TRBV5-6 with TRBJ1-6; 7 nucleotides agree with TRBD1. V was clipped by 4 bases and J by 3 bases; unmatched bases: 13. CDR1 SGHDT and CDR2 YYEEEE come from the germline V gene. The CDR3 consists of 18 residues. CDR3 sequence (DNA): TGTGCCAGCAGCCTATGGACGGGGAGGGGGCACTATAATTCACCCCTCCACTTT. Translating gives CASSLWTGRGHYNSPLHF.

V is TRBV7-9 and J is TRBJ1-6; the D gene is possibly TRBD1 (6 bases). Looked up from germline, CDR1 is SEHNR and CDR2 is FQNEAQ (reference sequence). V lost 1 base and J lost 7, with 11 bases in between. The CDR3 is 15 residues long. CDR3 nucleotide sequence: TGTGCCAGCAGCTTAGTACAGGGTGAGAATTCACCCCTCCACTTT. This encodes CASSLVQGENSPLHF.

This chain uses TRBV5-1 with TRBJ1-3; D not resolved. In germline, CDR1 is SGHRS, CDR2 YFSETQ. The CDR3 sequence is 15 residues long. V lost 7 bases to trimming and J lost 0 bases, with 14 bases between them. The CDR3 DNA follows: TGCGCCAGCTCCCTGGGCCTATCCTCTGGAAACACCATATATTTT. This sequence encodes CASSLGLSSGNTIYF.

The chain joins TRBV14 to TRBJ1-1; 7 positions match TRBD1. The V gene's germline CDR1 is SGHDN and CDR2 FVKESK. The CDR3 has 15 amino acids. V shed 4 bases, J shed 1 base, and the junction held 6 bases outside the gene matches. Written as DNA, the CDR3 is TGTGCCAGCAGCCGCCAGGGGGGACGGAACACTGAAGCTTTCTTT. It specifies CASSRQGGRNTEAFF.

The CDR3 loop reads CASTIGVNEKLFF. CDR3 DNA: TGTGCCAGCACCATCGGGGTTAATGAAAAACTGTTTTTT. This sequence joins TRBV28 and TRBJ1-4; D is unclear. This CDR3 contains 13 residues. Germline-derived CDR1 and CDR2 are MDHEN and SYDVKM. The germline V and J ends were trimmed by 7 bases and 4 bases, with 10 bases remaining between them.

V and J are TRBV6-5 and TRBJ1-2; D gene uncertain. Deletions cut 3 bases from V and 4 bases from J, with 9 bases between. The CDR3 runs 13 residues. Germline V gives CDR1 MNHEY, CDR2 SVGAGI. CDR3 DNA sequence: TGTGCCAGCAGTTATGAGGGAAGCTATGGCTACACCTTC. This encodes CASSYEGSYGYTF.

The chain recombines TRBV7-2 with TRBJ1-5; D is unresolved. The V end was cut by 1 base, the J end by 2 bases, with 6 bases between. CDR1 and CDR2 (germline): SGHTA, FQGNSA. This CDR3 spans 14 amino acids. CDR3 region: CASSLGAGNQPQHF. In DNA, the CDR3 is TGTGCCAGCAGCTTAGGGGCGGGCAATCAGCCCCAGCATTTT.

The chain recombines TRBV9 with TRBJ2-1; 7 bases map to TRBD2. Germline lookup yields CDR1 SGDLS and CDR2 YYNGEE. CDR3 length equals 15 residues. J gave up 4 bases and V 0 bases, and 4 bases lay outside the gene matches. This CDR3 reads CASSVAGTIYNEQFF. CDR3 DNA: TGTGCCAGCAGCGTAGCTGGGACTATATACAATGAGCAGTTCTTC.

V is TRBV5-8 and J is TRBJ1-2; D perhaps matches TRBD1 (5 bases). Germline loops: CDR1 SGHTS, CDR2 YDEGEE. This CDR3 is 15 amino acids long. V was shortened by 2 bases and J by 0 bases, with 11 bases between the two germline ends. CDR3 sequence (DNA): TGTGCCAGCAGCTTCGGGGGGAACCCTAACTATGGCTACACCTTC. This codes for CASSFGGNPNYGYTF.

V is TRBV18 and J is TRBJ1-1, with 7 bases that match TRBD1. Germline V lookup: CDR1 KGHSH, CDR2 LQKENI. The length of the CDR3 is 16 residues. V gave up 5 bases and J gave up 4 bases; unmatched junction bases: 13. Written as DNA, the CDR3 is TGTGCCAGCTCATCGTCAGGGGGACGTCGGGGCACTGAAGCTTTCTTT. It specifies CASSSSGGRRGTEAFF.

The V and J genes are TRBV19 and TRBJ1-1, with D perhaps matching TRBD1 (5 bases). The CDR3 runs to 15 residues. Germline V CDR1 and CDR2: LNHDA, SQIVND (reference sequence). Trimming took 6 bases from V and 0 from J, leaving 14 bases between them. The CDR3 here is CASSPRGGLNTEAFF. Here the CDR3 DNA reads TGTGCCAGTAGCCCCCGCGGGGGACTGAACACTGAAGCTTTCTTT.

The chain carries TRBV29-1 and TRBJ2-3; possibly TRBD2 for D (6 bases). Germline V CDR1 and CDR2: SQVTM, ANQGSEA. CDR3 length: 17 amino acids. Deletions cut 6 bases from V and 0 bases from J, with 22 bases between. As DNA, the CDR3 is TGCAGCGTCGTACTCCCCCTAGCGCGTCATAGCACAGATACGCAGTATTTT. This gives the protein CSVVLPLARHSTDTQYF.

The CDR3 DNA reads as TGTGCCAGCACCCAGGGGGGGGGCCCAGATACGCAGTATTTT. Its protein is CASTQGGGPDTQYF. The chain couples TRBV6-5 to TRBJ2-3; D possibly matches TRBD1 or TRBD2 (7 bases each). The CDR3 contains 14 residues. V was cut by 7 bases and J by 4 bases, with 15 bases left in between. Germline V gene sequence: CDR1 MNHEY, CDR2 SVGAGI.

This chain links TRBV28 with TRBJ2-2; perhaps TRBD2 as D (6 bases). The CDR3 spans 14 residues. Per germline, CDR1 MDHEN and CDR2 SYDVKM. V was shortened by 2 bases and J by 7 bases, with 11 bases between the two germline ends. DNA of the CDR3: TGTGCCAGCAGTTTAGGGACTGGGATCGGGGAGCTGTTTTTT. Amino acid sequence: CASSLGTGIGELFF.

The CDR3 sequence is CASAQVWEETQYF. CDR3 bases: TGTGCTAGTGCCCAAGTTTGGGAAGAGACCCAGTACTTC. This chain links TRBV12-5 with TRBJ2-5, with D hard to call. Germline assignment: CDR1 LGHNT and CDR2 FRNRAP. Trimming removed 7 bases at V and 3 bases at J, with 12 bases between. The CDR3 has 13 residues.

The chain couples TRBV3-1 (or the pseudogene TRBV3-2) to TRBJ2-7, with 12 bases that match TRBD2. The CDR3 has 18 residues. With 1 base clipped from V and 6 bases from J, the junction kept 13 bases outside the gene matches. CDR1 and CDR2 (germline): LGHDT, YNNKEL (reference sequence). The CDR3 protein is CASSQVKSTSGRIGEQYF. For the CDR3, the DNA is TGTGCCAGCAGCCAAGTAAAGTCGACTAGCGGGAGAATAGGCGAGCAGTACTTC.

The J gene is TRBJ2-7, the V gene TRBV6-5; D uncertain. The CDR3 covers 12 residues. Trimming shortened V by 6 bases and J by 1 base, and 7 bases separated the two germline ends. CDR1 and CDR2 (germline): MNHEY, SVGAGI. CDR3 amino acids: CASSPGSYEQYF. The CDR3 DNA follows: TGTGCCAGCAGCCCCGGGTCCTACGAGCAGTACTTC.

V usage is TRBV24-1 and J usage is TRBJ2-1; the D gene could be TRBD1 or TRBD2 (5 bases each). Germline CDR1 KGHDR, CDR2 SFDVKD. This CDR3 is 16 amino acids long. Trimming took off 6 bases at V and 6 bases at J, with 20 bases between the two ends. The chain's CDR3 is CATSTGDPTSGNEQFF. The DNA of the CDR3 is TGTGCCACCAGTACCGGGGACCCCACCTCGGGCAATGAGCAGTTCTTC.

CDR3 region: CASSSLGWTSGYNEQFF. CDR3 nucleotides: TGTGCCAGCAGCTCCCTGGGGTGGACTAGCGGCTACAATGAGCAGTTCTTC. V gene TRBV7-8 combines with J gene TRBJ2-1; the match to TRBD2 covers 10 bases. CDR1 is SGHVS, CDR2 FQNEAQ, per germline. V lost 4 bases, J lost 3 bases, and 9 bases stayed unmatched. The CDR3 extends over 17 amino acids.

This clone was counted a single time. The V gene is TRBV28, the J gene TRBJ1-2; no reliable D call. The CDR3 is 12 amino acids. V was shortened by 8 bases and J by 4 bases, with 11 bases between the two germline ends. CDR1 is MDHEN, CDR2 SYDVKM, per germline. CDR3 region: CASSDSLYGYTF. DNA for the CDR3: TGTGCCAGCTCCGATAGCCTCTATGGCTACACCTTC.

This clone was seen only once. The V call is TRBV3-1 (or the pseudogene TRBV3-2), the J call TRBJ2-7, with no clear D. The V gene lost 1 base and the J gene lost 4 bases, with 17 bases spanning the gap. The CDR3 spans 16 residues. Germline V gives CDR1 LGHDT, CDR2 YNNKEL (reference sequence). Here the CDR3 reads CASSQVSGLTTYEQYF. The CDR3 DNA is TGTGCCAGCAGCCAAGTATCAGGCCTAACTACTTACGAGCAGTACTTC.

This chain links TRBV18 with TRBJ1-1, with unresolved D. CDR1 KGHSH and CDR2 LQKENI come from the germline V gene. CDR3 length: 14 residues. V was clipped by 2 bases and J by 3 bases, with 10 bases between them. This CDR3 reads CASSPSRADTEAFF. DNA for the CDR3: TGTGCCAGCTCACCATCTCGGGCCGACACTGAAGCTTTCTTT.